These T cell receptor beta chains were read from a single sample in a study of cytomegalovirus exposure and HLA in healthy donors. TCRdb's copy holds only in-frame clones and misses some; the assay was immunoSEQ multiplex PCR. This table has 140,000 or so clones, 75% to 85% appearing once. Sequencing was carried out using PBMCs. The receptors were gathered from a woman between 18 and 30 years old in good health and CMV-seropositive. Each CDR3 is given with its conserved first and last residue. Fields, in order: clone size, V gene, CDR3 length, D gene, J gene, CDR3 DNA, CDR3 protein. The D gene is left open where the match is weak. Size is omitted from some rows. Given values are once, few, many or a class for expanded clones.

>-|TRBV20-1|11|-|TRBJ1-2
TGCAGTGCTAGAGGGGGGACACCAATGATTTTC
CSARGGTPMIF
>-|TRBV2|16|TRBD1|TRBJ2-1
TGTGCCAGCACTCTTGAGGGGGACAGTCGGTACAATGAGCAGTTCTTC
CASTLEGDSRYNEQFF
>-|TRBV21-1|12|-|TRBJ2-1
TGTGCCAGCAGCGACGAGGACAATGAGCAGTTCTTC
CASSDEDNEQFF
>-|TRBV7-8|16|TRBD2|TRBJ2-1
TGTGCCAGCAGCTTGATCAGCGCGGGGGGGAACGGTGAGCAGTTCTTC
CASSLISAGGNGEQFF
>few|TRBV30|12|-|TRBJ1-1
TGTGCCTGGAGCCCCGGGGAATCTGAAGCTTTCTTT
CAWSPGESEAFF
>-|TRBV19|14|-|TRBJ1-5
TGTGCCAGTAGTATAGATAGACATAATCAGCCCCAGCATTTT
CASSIDRHNQPQHF
>-|TRBV6-5|14|-|TRBJ2-7
TGTGCCAGCAGTTTGGCCCTTACCTCCTACGAGCAGTACTTC
CASSLALTSYEQYF
>-|TRBV6-1|15|TRBD1|TRBJ2-3
TGTGCCAGCAAAACAGGGGGCGCGAGTACAGATACGCAGTATTTT
CASKTGGASTDTQYF
>medium-sized|TRBV6-1|16|TRBD2|TRBJ2-1
TGTGCCAGCAGTGATGGGGCGGGAGGATTCTACAATGAGCAGTTCTTC
CASSDGAGGFYNEQFF
>few|TRBV6-1|15|-|TRBJ1-2
TGTGCCAGCAGTCCTCGTGGGGCAGGGACTGTTGGCTACACCTTC
CASSPRGAGTVGYTF
>-|TRBV5-1|17|-|TRBJ2-6
TGCGCCAGCAGCTTGATCGGGGGGCGAACTGGGGCCAACGTCCTGACTTTC
CASSLIGGRTGANVLTF
>few|TRBV5-4|13|-|TRBJ1-6
TGTGCCAGCAGCTCCCGGGGGGATTCACCCCTCCACTTT
CASSSRGDSPLHF
>-|TRBV6-6|16|TRBD1|TRBJ1-2
TGTGCCAGCAGTTACTCGGGACAGGGTCCGGGGTATGGCTACACCTTC
CASSYSGQGPGYGYTF
>-|TRBV7-2|15|-|TRBJ1-4
TGTGCCAGCAGCTTAGATCGGGGGGTGGGTGAAAAACTGTTTTTT
CASSLDRGVGEKLFF
>-|TRBV9|17|TRBD1|TRBJ2-3
TGTGCCAGCAGCCGTCCGACAGGGTTGGCTAGCACAGATACGCAGTATTTT
CASSRPTGLASTDTQYF
>once|TRBV19|15|TRBD1|TRBJ2-1
TGTGCCAGTAGTAAGACAGGGGGCCAAAACAATGAGCAGTTCTTC
CASSKTGGQNNEQFF
>-|TRBV7-9|14|-|TRBJ1-2
TGTGCCAGCAGCTTATGGGCGGGGAACTATGGCTACACCTTC
CASSLWAGNYGYTF
>-|TRBV2|15|TRBD1|TRBJ1-5
TGTGCCAGCCATCCCGACAGGGGAACTAATCAGCCCCAGCATTTT
CASHPDRGTNQPQHF
>few|TRBV4-3|15|-|TRBJ2-2
TGCGCCAGCAGCCAAGCCGGGGGGCTAACCGGGGAGCTGTTTTTT
CASSQAGGLTGELFF
>-|TRBV5-4|17|TRBD2|TRBJ2-1
TGTGCCAGCAGCCGCGGGACTAGCGGGGGGAAACTCAATGAGCAGTTCTTC
CASSRGTSGGKLNEQFF
>once|TRBV28|14|-|TRBJ1-4
TGTGCCAGCAGTACGGGGGAAACTAATGAAAAACTGTTTTTT
CASSTGETNEKLFF
>-|TRBV5-4|15|TRBD1|TRBJ2-5
TGTGCCAGCAGCTGGACAGGGGCCGTGAAAGAGACCCAGTACTTC
CASSWTGAVKETQYF
>-|TRBV28|14|-|TRBJ1-1
TGTGCCAGCCGAGCCGCGATTCTGAACACTGAAGCTTTCTTT
CASRAAILNTEAFF
>-|TRBV19|12|-|TRBJ1-5
TGTGCCAGCAGAGACAGTGATCAGCCCCAGCATTTT
CASRDSDQPQHF
>-|TRBV10-2|13|TRBD2|TRBJ2-1
TGCGCCAGCAAACTAGCGGGGGGCGATGAGCAGTTCTTC
CASKLAGGDEQFF
>-|TRBV7-9|15|TRBD2|TRBJ2-1
TGTGCCAGCAGCCGGACTAGCGGGCAGACCAATGAGCAGTTCTTC
CASSRTSGQTNEQFF
>-|TRBV6-5|14|TRBD1|TRBJ1-2
TGTGCCAGCAGGCAAGACAGGGGAGTACATGGCTACACCTTC
CASRQDRGVHGYTF
>-|TRBV27|15|-|TRBJ2-7
TGTGCCAGCACTCCATCAGGGATCGGTGCCCACGAGCAGTACTTC
CASTPSGIGAHEQYF
>once|TRBV11-3|13|-|TRBJ1-1
TGTGCCAGCAGCAACACAGGGAGCACTGAAGCTTTCTTT
CASSNTGSTEAFF
>few|TRBV15|14|TRBD2|TRBJ2-3
TGTGCCGCCTCTAGCGGGGCGACACTCGATACGCAGTATTTT
CAASSGATLDTQYF
>-|TRBV5-6|13|-|TRBJ1-2
TGTGCCAGCAGCTCGCAGCGTTGGTACGACTACACCTTC
CASSSQRWYDYTF
>-|TRBV6-6|14|TRBD2|TRBJ2-2
TGTGCCAGCGGGTACACGGGGGGTACCGGGGAGCTGTTTTTT
CASGYTGGTGELFF
>-|TRBV4-3|15|-|TRBJ2-3
TGCGCCAGCAGCCAAGGGTCTAGCGTGGCAGATACGCAGTATTTT
CASSQGSSVADTQYF
>-|TRBV23-1|12|-|TRBJ2-7
TGCGCCAGCAGTCAATCGAGCTACGAGCAGTACTTC
CASSQSSYEQYF
>-|TRBV6-5|15|-|TRBJ1-5
TGTGCCAGCGCCAGCCTCCTGGGCAGCAATCAGCCCCAGCATTTT
CASASLLGSNQPQHF
>-|TRBV6-1|15|-|TRBJ2-6
TGTGCCAGCAGTGAAGGCGTCTCTGGGGCCAACGTCCTGACTTTC
CASSEGVSGANVLTF
>once|TRBV5-1|13|-|TRBJ1-2
TGCGCCAGCAGCTTTTGGGACATGTACGGCTACACCTTC
CASSFWDMYGYTF
>-|TRBV6-1|14|-|TRBJ1-1
TGTGCCAGCAGTGTAAAACAGGGATCCACTGAAGCTTTCTTT
CASSVKQGSTEAFF
>-|TRBV4-2|16|TRBD2|TRBJ2-3
TGTGCCAGCAGCCCCTCGCGGGGGGGACCTGAGGCAACGCAGTATTTT
CASSPSRGGPEATQYF
>-|TRBV5-4|19|-|TRBJ1-3
TGTGCCAGCAGCCTTGGGGACACTTCTCCTTTTATTTCTGGAAACACCATATATTTT
CASSLGDTSPFISGNTIYF
>-|TRBV18|15|-|TRBJ1-3
TGTGCCAGCTCACCGGGGGAGGCCTCTGGAAACACCATATATTTT
CASSPGEASGNTIYF
>few|TRBV18|16|-|TRBJ1-4
TGTGCCAGCTCACTTCTCGCAGGGTTTGAAGGTGAAAAACTGTTTTTT
CASSLLAGFEGEKLFF
>-|TRBV19|13|-|TRBJ1-1
TGTGCCCATCTTGAGGGCTTGAACACTGAAGCTTTCTTT
CAHLEGLNTEAFF
>-|TRBV5-4|16|TRBD2|TRBJ2-7
TGTGCCAGCACCCAGACTAGCGGGGCCGTGGGGGCCGAGCAGTACTTC
CASTQTSGAVGAEQYF
>-|TRBV7-2|13|TRBD1|TRBJ1-2
TGTGCCAGCAGCCTAGAGGGGGCCTATGGCTACACCTTC
CASSLEGAYGYTF
>few|TRBV6-5|13|-|TRBJ2-5
TGTGCCAGCAGTCAGGGGAGGGGGGAGACCCAGTACTTC
CASSQGRGETQYF
>-|TRBV5-4|13|-|TRBJ2-1
TGTGCCAGCAGCAGAGAACTAGGCAATGAGCAGTTCTTC
CASSRELGNEQFF
>-|TRBV18|14|-|TRBJ1-3
TGTGCCAGCTCACCAAGAGAACGAGAGGACACCATATATTTT
CASSPREREDTIYF